This is a list of T cell receptor beta chains from one sample in a study of blood T cell repertoires in COVID-19. Assay used: immunoSEQ multiplex PCR; TCRdb lists only in-frame clones, some missing. Among approximately 180,000 clones, 88% were seen once, and the ten largest hold roughly 4.7%. The sample taken for sequencing was peripheral blood. These receptors originate from a human donor in a cohort sampled during active COVID-19. CDR3s include the opening cysteine and the closing phenylalanine or tryptophan. Each record gives: CDR3 DNA, CDR3 protein, clone size, D gene, J gene, V gene. D genes are given only for firm matches. Expanded clones are given a class, and other clones once, few, many or no size at all.

CDR3 DNA: TGTGCCAGCAGTTCGACGGGGGGCCGGTACGAGCAGTACTTC; CDR3 protein: CASSSTGGRYEQYF; clone size: .; D gene: .; J gene: TRBJ2-7; V gene: TRBV27
CDR3 DNA: TGTGCCTGGAGTAGGCCCCCGGGGGATCAGCCCCAGCATTTT; CDR3 protein: CAWSRPPGDQPQHF; clone size: .; D gene: .; J gene: TRBJ1-5; V gene: TRBV30
CDR3 DNA: TGTGCCAGCAGCCTCTTCGCTAGCGGACAAGAGACCCAGTACTTC; CDR3 protein: CASSLFASGQETQYF; clone size: .; D gene: TRBD2; J gene: TRBJ2-5; V gene: TRBV7-2
CDR3 DNA: TGCGCCAGCAGCCAATCACAGGGAATAAGGGAGACCCAGTACTTC; CDR3 protein: CASSQSQGIRETQYF; clone size: .; D gene: .; J gene: TRBJ2-5; V gene: TRBV5-1
CDR3 DNA: TGTGCCAGCAGCCCTGGGGGCGCCCCCACCACCGGGGAGCTGTTTTTT; CDR3 protein: CASSPGGAPTTGELFF; clone size: .; D gene: .; J gene: TRBJ2-2; V gene: TRBV4-2
CDR3 DNA: TGTGCCAGCAGTTTATCATCAGGCTCGAGACCCCAGTACTTC; CDR3 protein: CASSLSSGSRPQYF; clone size: .; D gene: .; J gene: TRBJ2-5; V gene: TRBV27
CDR3 DNA: TGTGCCAGCAGCTCGAGGGAGACCCAGTACTTC; CDR3 protein: CASSSRETQYF; clone size: .; D gene: .; J gene: TRBJ2-5; V gene: TRBV5-6
CDR3 DNA: TGCGCCAGCAGCCAAGAACTGGATCAGCCCCAGCATTTT; CDR3 protein: CASSQELDQPQHF; clone size: .; D gene: .; J gene: TRBJ1-5; V gene: TRBV4-3
CDR3 DNA: TGTGCAAGTCGCTTACCGACCTGGACTAGTCTAGATACGCAGTATTTT; CDR3 protein: CASRLPTWTSLDTQYF; clone size: .; D gene: .; J gene: TRBJ2-3; V gene: TRBV12-2
CDR3 DNA: TGTGCCAGCAGTCACTACTCCGGGGAGCTGTTTTTT; CDR3 protein: CASSHYSGELFF; clone size: .; D gene: .; J gene: TRBJ2-2; V gene: TRBV6-2/TRBV6-3
CDR3 DNA: TGTGCCAGCAGCTGGACAGGGGGACCGAGTCGGGTCAATGAAAAACTGTTTTTT; CDR3 protein: CASSWTGGPSRVNEKLFF; clone size: once; D gene: TRBD1; J gene: TRBJ1-4; V gene: TRBV25-1
CDR3 DNA: TGTGCCAGCAGCTTGGGAGGGCCTACTAGCACAGATACGCAGTATTTT; CDR3 protein: CASSLGGPTSTDTQYF; clone size: .; D gene: .; J gene: TRBJ2-3; V gene: TRBV5-6
CDR3 DNA: TGTGCCAGCAGTAAGCAGGGCACCGTACAGCCCCAGCATTTT; CDR3 protein: CASSKQGTVQPQHF; clone size: once; D gene: .; J gene: TRBJ1-5; V gene: TRBV2
CDR3 DNA: TGTGCCAGCAGTTTCACGGGACAGGGGAAAAATGAGCAGTTCTTC; CDR3 protein: CASSFTGQGKNEQFF; clone size: .; D gene: TRBD1; J gene: TRBJ2-1; V gene: TRBV28
CDR3 DNA: TGTGCCAGCACTCAGGAGGGGAGCTCCTACAATGAGCAGTTCTTC; CDR3 protein: CASTQEGSSYNEQFF; clone size: .; D gene: .; J gene: TRBJ2-1; V gene: TRBV7-2
CDR3 DNA: TGTGCCTGGAGTGTACGGGTAGCGGGAGGGCACAATGAGCAGTTCTTC; CDR3 protein: CAWSVRVAGGHNEQFF; clone size: .; D gene: TRBD2; J gene: TRBJ2-1; V gene: TRBV30
CDR3 DNA: TGTGCCAGCAGTGAGTCGCGGGGGGCGGCCGATACGCAGTATTTT; CDR3 protein: CASSESRGAADTQYF; clone size: .; D gene: TRBD2; J gene: TRBJ2-3; V gene: TRBV2
CDR3 DNA: TGTGCCAGCCTATTTACTGGACAGGGAAGTAGGACTGAAGCTTTCTTT; CDR3 protein: CASLFTGQGSRTEAFF; clone size: .; D gene: TRBD1; J gene: TRBJ1-1; V gene: TRBV19
CDR3 DNA: TGTGCCAGTGCGACTAGCGTGGCCTACAATGAGCAGTTCTTC; CDR3 protein: CASATSVAYNEQFF; clone size: .; D gene: TRBD2; J gene: TRBJ2-1; V gene: TRBV19
CDR3 DNA: TGTGCCAGCAGCGGACTAGCGGGAGGGAATGAGCAGTTCTTC; CDR3 protein: CASSGLAGGNEQFF; clone size: .; D gene: TRBD2; J gene: TRBJ2-1; V gene: TRBV6-2/TRBV6-3
CDR3 DNA: TGTGCCAGCAGCCCGACAGGGACTGGGGCCAACGTCCTGACTTTC; CDR3 protein: CASSPTGTGANVLTF; clone size: once; D gene: TRBD1; J gene: TRBJ2-6; V gene: TRBV5-5
CDR3 DNA: TGTGCCAGCAGCTTAGAGGGTGGGACAGGGGGCTGGCCCCAGCATTTT; CDR3 protein: CASSLEGGTGGWPQHF; clone size: .; D gene: TRBD1; J gene: TRBJ1-5; V gene: TRBV7-2
CDR3 DNA: TGTGCCAGCAGCTCAACAGGGGACTCTGGAAACACCATATATTTT; CDR3 protein: CASSSTGDSGNTIYF; clone size: .; D gene: TRBD1; J gene: TRBJ1-3; V gene: TRBV5-4
CDR3 DNA: TGTGCCAGCAAGGGGCCCGCCTCAGGACAAGAGACCCAGTACTTC; CDR3 protein: CASKGPASGQETQYF; clone size: .; D gene: .; J gene: TRBJ2-5; V gene: TRBV6-5
CDR3 DNA: TGTGCCAGCAGTTTGGGGGGACTAGGAGGCAATGAGCAGTTCTTC; CDR3 protein: CASSLGGLGGNEQFF; clone size: .; D gene: TRBD2; J gene: TRBJ2-1; V gene: TRBV28
CDR3 DNA: TGTGCCAGCAGCCCAGGGGAGCGCAATCAGCCCCAGCATTTT; CDR3 protein: CASSPGERNQPQHF; clone size: .; D gene: .; J gene: TRBJ1-5; V gene: TRBV9
CDR3 DNA: TGTGCCACCAGCAGAGGGGGCATGAATTCACCCCTCCACTTT; CDR3 protein: CATSRGGMNSPLHF; clone size: few; D gene: .; J gene: TRBJ1-6; V gene: TRBV15
CDR3 DNA: TGTGCCAGCAGCAACCTATACGAGCAGTACTTC; CDR3 protein: CASSNLYEQYF; clone size: .; D gene: .; J gene: TRBJ2-7; V gene: TRBV2
CDR3 DNA: TGTGCCAGCAGCGTAGAGACTAGCGGGAGTTATGAGCAGTTCTTC; CDR3 protein: CASSVETSGSYEQFF; clone size: .; D gene: TRBD2; J gene: TRBJ2-1; V gene: TRBV9
CDR3 DNA: TGTGCCAGCAGAAGACTAACCACAGATACGCAGTATTTT; CDR3 protein: CASRRLTTDTQYF; clone size: .; D gene: .; J gene: TRBJ2-3; V gene: TRBV25-1
CDR3 DNA: TGTGCCAGCAGCTTCCAGGGCGCTTACGAGCAGTACTTC; CDR3 protein: CASSFQGAYEQYF; clone size: .; D gene: .; J gene: TRBJ2-7; V gene: TRBV5-6
CDR3 DNA: TGTGCCAGTAGTATCGGACTAGCGGGAGGGCCTCCCTACGAGCAGTACTTC; CDR3 protein: CASSIGLAGGPPYEQYF; clone size: .; D gene: TRBD2; J gene: TRBJ2-7; V gene: TRBV19
CDR3 DNA: TGCGCCAGCAGCCAAGAAGGGATAGCGGGGTACAATGAGCAGTTCTTC; CDR3 protein: CASSQEGIAGYNEQFF; clone size: .; D gene: TRBD2; J gene: TRBJ2-1; V gene: TRBV4-3
CDR3 DNA: TGTGCCAGCAGTCTTCCGGGACTATCCGCTATTTCCAGCTACGAGCAGTACTTC; CDR3 protein: CASSLPGLSAISSYEQYF; clone size: .; D gene: TRBD2; J gene: TRBJ2-7; V gene: TRBV6-6
CDR3 DNA: TGTGCCAGCAGCTTTGACAACTACAATGAGCAGTTCTTC; CDR3 protein: CASSFDNYNEQFF; clone size: .; D gene: .; J gene: TRBJ2-1; V gene: TRBV11-2
CDR3 DNA: TGTGCCAGCAGCGGGACACAGACAGACCGCTATGGCTACACCTTC; CDR3 protein: CASSGTQTDRYGYTF; clone size: .; D gene: .; J gene: TRBJ1-2; V gene: TRBV6-5
CDR3 DNA: TGCGCCAGCAGCCAAGCAGACAGGGGAGGGGTTGAAGCTTTCTTT; CDR3 protein: CASSQADRGGVEAFF; clone size: .; D gene: TRBD1; J gene: TRBJ1-1; V gene: TRBV4-1
CDR3 DNA: TGTGCAGCGGCGGGGACAGGGACTAACTATGGCTACACCTTC; CDR3 protein: CAAAGTGTNYGYTF; clone size: .; D gene: TRBD1; J gene: TRBJ1-2; V gene: TRBV28
CDR3 DNA: TGCGCCAGCAGCTTGTCCGGACAGGCGAGCTCTGGAAACACCATATATTTT; CDR3 protein: CASSLSGQASSGNTIYF; clone size: once; D gene: TRBD1; J gene: TRBJ1-3; V gene: TRBV5-1
CDR3 DNA: TGTGCCAGCAGTCTAGGACAGGGGTTTGGCTACACCTTC; CDR3 protein: CASSLGQGFGYTF; clone size: .; D gene: TRBD1; J gene: TRBJ1-2; V gene: TRBV28
CDR3 DNA: TGTGCCAGCAGCCAGCACAGGGTAGCAGCCTTC; CDR3 protein: CASSQHRVAAF; clone size: .; D gene: .; J gene: TRBJ1-2; V gene: TRBV3-1/TRBV3-2
CDR3 DNA: TGTGCCATCAATGACGGGGTCAATCAGCCCCAGCATTTT; CDR3 protein: CAINDGVNQPQHF; clone size: .; D gene: .; J gene: TRBJ1-5; V gene: TRBV10-3
CDR3 DNA: TGTGCCAGCAGCGTAGATCCGGTTGGGGGCCACACTGAAGCTTTCTTT; CDR3 protein: CASSVDPVGGHTEAFF; clone size: once; D gene: .; J gene: TRBJ1-1; V gene: TRBV9
CDR3 DNA: TGCGCCAGCAGATCGACAGGGAGATTGGGTGAGCAGTACTTC; CDR3 protein: CASRSTGRLGEQYF; clone size: .; D gene: TRBD1; J gene: TRBJ2-7; V gene: TRBV10-2
CDR3 DNA: TGTGCCAGCAGCCAATGGGACTTTAGCAATCAGCCCCAGCATTTT; CDR3 protein: CASSQWDFSNQPQHF; clone size: .; D gene: .; J gene: TRBJ1-5; V gene: TRBV7-2
CDR3 DNA: TGTGCCAGCATTCCAAGCGGGAGGCCCCAAGAGACCCAGTACTTC; CDR3 protein: CASIPSGRPQETQYF; clone size: .; D gene: TRBD2; J gene: TRBJ2-5; V gene: TRBV6-5
CDR3 DNA: TGTGCCAGCAGCCCCGGGGCCGGGGAGCTGTTTTTT; CDR3 protein: CASSPGAGELFF; clone size: .; D gene: .; J gene: TRBJ2-2; V gene: TRBV7-6
CDR3 DNA: TGTGCCAGCAGTTTAGGGACTAGCGGATTATACAATGAGCAGTTCTTC; CDR3 protein: CASSLGTSGLYNEQFF; clone size: .; D gene: TRBD2; J gene: TRBJ2-1; V gene: TRBV28
CDR3 DNA: TGTGCCAGCAGGGCCCAGGGTCTGGAAAATTCACCCCTCCACTTT; CDR3 protein: CASRAQGLENSPLHF; clone size: .; D gene: .; J gene: TRBJ1-6; V gene: TRBV27
CDR3 DNA: TGTGCCAGCAGCACTTGGACTAGCGGGAGCGAGCAGTACTTC; CDR3 protein: CASSTWTSGSEQYF; clone size: few; D gene: TRBD2; J gene: TRBJ2-7; V gene: TRBV9
CDR3 DNA: TGTGCCAGCAGTGGACAAGACAGCAGCTCCTACGAGCAGTACTTC; CDR3 protein: CASSGQDSSSYEQYF; clone size: .; D gene: .; J gene: TRBJ2-7; V gene: TRBV25-1
CDR3 DNA: TGCGCCAGCAGCTTGGAGGGGGGGAAAGAGACCCAGTACTTC; CDR3 protein: CASSLEGGKETQYF; clone size: .; D gene: .; J gene: TRBJ2-5; V gene: TRBV5-1
CDR3 DNA: TGTGCCAGCAGTTTATCAGGCGGGAGACGGCAAGAGCAGTACTTC; CDR3 protein: CASSLSGGRRQEQYF; clone size: .; D gene: TRBD2; J gene: TRBJ2-7; V gene: TRBV27
CDR3 DNA: TGCGCCAGCAACGCCTACCCGTCAGATACGCAGTATTTT; CDR3 protein: CASNAYPSDTQYF; clone size: once; D gene: .; J gene: TRBJ2-3; V gene: TRBV10-1
CDR3 DNA: TGCGCCAGCAGCCAAGATGGTCAGACTAATCAGCCCCAGCATTTT; CDR3 protein: CASSQDGQTNQPQHF; clone size: .; D gene: .; J gene: TRBJ1-5; V gene: TRBV4-1
CDR3 DNA: TGTGCCAGCAGCTCCCTACCGGGACAGGGGGTTCTCGGCGAGCAGTACTTC; CDR3 protein: CASSSLPGQGVLGEQYF; clone size: .; D gene: TRBD1; J gene: TRBJ2-7; V gene: TRBV13
CDR3 DNA: TGTGCCAGCAGTGCCTCCGGACAGGGCGGCTACACCTTC; CDR3 protein: CASSASGQGGYTF; clone size: .; D gene: TRBD1; J gene: TRBJ1-2; V gene: TRBV2
CDR3 DNA: TGTGCCACCAGTGATTCCTACCGGGACAGGGACGACGAGCAGTACTTC; CDR3 protein: CATSDSYRDRDDEQYF; clone size: .; D gene: TRBD1; J gene: TRBJ2-7; V gene: TRBV24-1
CDR3 DNA: TGTGCCAGCAGGAACAACTGGCGGGGGGGGCACCCAAGCTCCTACGAGCAGTACTTC; CDR3 protein: CASRNNWRGGHPSSYEQYF; clone size: .; D gene: TRBD2; J gene: TRBJ2-7; V gene: TRBV5-6